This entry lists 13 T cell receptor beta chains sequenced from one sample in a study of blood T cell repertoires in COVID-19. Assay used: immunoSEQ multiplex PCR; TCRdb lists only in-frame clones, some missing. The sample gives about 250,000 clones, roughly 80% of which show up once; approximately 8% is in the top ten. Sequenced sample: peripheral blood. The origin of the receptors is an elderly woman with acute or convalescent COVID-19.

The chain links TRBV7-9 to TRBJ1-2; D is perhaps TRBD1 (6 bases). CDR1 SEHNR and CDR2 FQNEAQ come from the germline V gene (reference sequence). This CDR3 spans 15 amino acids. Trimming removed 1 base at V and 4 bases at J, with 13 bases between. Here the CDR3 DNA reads TGTGCCAGCAGCTTAGGCCGGGACACGACCTATGGCTACACCTTC. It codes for CASSLGRDTTYGYTF.

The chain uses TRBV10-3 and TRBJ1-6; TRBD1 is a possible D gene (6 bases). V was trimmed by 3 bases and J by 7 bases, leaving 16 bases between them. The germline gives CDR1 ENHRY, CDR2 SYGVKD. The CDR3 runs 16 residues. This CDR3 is CAISDLWTEGNSPLHF. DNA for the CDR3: TGTGCCATCAGTGACCTCTGGACAGAAGGAAATTCACCCCTCCACTTT.

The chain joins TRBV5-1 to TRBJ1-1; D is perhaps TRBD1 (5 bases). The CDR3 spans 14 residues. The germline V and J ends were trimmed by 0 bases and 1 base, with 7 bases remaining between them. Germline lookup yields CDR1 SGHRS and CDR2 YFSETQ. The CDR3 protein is CASSLGQPNTEAFF. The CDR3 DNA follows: TGCGCCAGCAGCTTGGGACAGCCGAACACTGAAGCTTTCTTT. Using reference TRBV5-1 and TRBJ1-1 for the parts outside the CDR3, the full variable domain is KAGVTQTPRYLIKTRGQQVTLSCSPISGHRSVSWYQQTPGQGLQFLFEYFSETQRNKGNFPGRFSGRQFSNSRSEMNVSTLELGDSALYLCASSLGQPNTEAFFGQGTRLTVV.

CDR3 bases: TGTGCCATCAGTGAGTCCAAAGGGACTAGTAAGGACATTCAGTACTTC. This gives the protein CAISESKGTSKDIQYF. The rearrangement uses TRBV10-3 and TRBJ2-4; 8 bases are a match to TRBD2. Germline CDR1 reads ENHRY; CDR2 reads SYGVKD. J gave up 8 bases and V 0 bases, and 9 bases lay outside the gene matches. This CDR3 contains 16 residues.

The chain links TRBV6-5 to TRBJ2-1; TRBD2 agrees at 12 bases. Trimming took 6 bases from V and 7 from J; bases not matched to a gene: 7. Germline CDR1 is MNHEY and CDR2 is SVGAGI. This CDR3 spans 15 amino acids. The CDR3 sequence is CASRPSGGASNEQFF. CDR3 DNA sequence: TGTGCCAGCAGGCCTAGCGGGGGGGCTTCAAATGAGCAGTTCTTC.

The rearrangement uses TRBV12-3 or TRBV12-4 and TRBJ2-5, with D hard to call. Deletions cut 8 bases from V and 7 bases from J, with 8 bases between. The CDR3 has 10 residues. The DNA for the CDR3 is TGTGCCAGCGGTTCTCGGACCCAGTACTTC. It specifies CASGSRTQYF.

CDR3 loop: CASSRDSVYGYTF. CDR3 in DNA: TGTGCCAGCAGCCGGGACAGCGTCTATGGCTACACCTTC. The chain recombines TRBV7-9 with TRBJ1-2, with 7 bases aligning to TRBD1. The ends lost 5 bases at V and 4 bases at J; junction bases unmatched: 4. Germline loops: CDR1 SEHNR, CDR2 FQNEAQ (reference sequence). This CDR3 has 13 amino acids.

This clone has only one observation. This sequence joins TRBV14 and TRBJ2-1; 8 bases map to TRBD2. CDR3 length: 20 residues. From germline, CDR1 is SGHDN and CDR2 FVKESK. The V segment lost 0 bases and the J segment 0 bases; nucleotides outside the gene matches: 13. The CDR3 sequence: CASSQDTKAGDGHSYNEQFF. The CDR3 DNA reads TGTGCCAGCAGCCAAGATACTAAAGCGGGGGACGGTCACTCCTACAATGAGCAGTTCTTC.

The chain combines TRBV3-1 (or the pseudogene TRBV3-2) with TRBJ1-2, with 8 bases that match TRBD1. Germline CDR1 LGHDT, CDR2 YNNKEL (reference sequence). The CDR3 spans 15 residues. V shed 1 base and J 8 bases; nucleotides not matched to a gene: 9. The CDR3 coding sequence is TGTGCCAGCAGCCAAGTATCTGGACAGGGTAGCGGCTACACCTTC. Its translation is CASSQVSGQGSGYTF.

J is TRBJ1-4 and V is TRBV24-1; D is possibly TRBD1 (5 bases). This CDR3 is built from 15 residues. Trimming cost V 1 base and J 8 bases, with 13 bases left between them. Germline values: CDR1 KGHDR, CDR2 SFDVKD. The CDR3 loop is CATSDFCRAHEKLFF. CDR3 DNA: TGTGCCACCAGTGATTTTTGCAGGGCTCACGAAAAACTGTTTTTT.

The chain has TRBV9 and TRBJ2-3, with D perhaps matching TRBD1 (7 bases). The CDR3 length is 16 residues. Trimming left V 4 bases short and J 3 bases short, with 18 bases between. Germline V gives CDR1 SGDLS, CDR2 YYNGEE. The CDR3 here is CASSTLGGRGTDTQYF. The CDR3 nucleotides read TGTGCCAGCAGCACCCTCGGGGGCAGGGGGACAGATACGCAGTATTTT.

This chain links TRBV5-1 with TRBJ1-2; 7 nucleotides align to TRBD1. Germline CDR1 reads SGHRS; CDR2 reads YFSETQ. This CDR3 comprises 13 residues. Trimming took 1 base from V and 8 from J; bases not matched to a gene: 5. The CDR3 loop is CASSLTGVGGYTF. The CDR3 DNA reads TGCGCCAGCAGCTTGACAGGGGTGGGCGGCTACACCTTC.

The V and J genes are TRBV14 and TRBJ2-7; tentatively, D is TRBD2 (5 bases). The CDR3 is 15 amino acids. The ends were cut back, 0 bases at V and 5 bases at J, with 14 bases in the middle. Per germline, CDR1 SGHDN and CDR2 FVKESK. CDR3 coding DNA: TGTGCCAGCAGCCAAGATCGGTCGGGGTGGCACGAGCAGTACTTC. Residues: CASSQDRSGWHEQYF.